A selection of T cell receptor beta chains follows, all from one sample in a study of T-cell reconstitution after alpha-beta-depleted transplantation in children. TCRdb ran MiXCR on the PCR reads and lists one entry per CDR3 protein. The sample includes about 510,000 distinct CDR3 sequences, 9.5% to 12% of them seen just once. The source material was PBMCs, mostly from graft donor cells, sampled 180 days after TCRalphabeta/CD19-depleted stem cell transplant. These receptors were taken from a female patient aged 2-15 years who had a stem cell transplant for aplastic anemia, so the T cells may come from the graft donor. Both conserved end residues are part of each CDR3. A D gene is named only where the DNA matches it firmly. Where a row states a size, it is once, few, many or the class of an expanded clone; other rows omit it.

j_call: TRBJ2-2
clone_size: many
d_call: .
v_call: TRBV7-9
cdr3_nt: TGTGCCAGCAGCCCAGCCGGGACTTGGAGGCCCGGGGAGCTGTTTTTT
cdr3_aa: CASSPAGTWRPGELFF

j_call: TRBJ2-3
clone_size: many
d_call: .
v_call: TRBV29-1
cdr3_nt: TGCAGCGTCACAAGGGGGGCAGATACGCAGTATTTT
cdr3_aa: CSVTRGADTQYF

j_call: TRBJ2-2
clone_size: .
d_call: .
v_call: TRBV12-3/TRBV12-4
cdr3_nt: TGTGCCAGCAGTTTAAGAGGTGGAGAGACCGGGGAGCTGTTTTTT
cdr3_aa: CASSLRGGETGELFF

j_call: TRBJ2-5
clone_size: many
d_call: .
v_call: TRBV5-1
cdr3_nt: TGCGCCAGCACCGAGGGTAACCAAGAGACCCAGTACTTC
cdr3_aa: CASTEGNQETQYF

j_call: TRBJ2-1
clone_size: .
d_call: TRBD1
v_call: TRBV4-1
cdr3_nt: TGCGCCAGCACCTCAGACAGGGGTGACGATGAGCAGTTCTTC
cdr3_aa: CASTSDRGDDEQFF

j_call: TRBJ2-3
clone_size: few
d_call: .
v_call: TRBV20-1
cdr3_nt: TGCAGTGCTAGCCCAGCAGGAGATACGCAGTATTTT
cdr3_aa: CSASPAGDTQYF

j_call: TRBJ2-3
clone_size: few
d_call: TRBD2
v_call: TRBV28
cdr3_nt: TGTGCCAGCCGTTACACGGCGGCGGGAGCTCCAGATACGCAGTATTTT
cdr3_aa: CASRYTAAGAPDTQYF

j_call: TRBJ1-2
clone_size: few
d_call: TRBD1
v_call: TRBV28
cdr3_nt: TGTGCCAGCAGTTTGCCAGGGGGCAATGGCTACACCTTC
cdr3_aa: CASSLPGGNGYTF

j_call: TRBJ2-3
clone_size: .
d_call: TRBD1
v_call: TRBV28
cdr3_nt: TGTGCCAGCAGTTTTAGGGGGACAGGTCAGACAGATACGCAGTATTTT
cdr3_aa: CASSFRGTGQTDTQYF

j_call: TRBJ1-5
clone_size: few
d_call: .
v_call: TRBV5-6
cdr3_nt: TGTGCCAGCAGCCCGGGGGGGATCCATCAGCCCCAGCATTTT
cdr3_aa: CASSPGGIHQPQHF

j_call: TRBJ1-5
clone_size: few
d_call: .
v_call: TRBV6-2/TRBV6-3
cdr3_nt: TGTGCCAGCAGTTACAGGGGCTATCAGCCCCAGCATTTT
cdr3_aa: CASSYRGYQPQHF

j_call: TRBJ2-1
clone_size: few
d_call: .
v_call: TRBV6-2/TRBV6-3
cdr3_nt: TGTGCCAGCAGTGCCCTCCGGGGGGCGGGTTACAATGAGCAGTTCTTC
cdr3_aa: CASSALRGAGYNEQFF

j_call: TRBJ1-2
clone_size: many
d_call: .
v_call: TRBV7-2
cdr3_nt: TGTGCCAGCAGCTTAGAATTCCGGCTTGGCTATGGCTACACCTTC
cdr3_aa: CASSLEFRLGYGYTF

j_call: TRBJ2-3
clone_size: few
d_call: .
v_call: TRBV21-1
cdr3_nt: TGTGCCAGCAGCAGGTTTGGGCCCACAGATACGCAGTATTTT
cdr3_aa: CASSRFGPTDTQYF

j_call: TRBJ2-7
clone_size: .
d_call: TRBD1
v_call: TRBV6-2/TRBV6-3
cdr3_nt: TGTGCCAGCAAACCTGGGACAGGGCACTCCTACGAGCAGTACTTC
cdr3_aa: CASKPGTGHSYEQYF

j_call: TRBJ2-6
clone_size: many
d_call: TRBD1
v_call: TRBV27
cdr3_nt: TGTGCCAGCAGCCAAGAGGGACAGCGTGTGACCAACGTCCTGACTTTC
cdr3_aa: CASSQEGQRVTNVLTF